This entry features one T cell receptor beta chain sequence. In the same sample, other DNA sequences code for this CDR3. This record belongs to a study of blood T cell repertoires in COVID-19. In the study overall: Sites in the United States, Italy and Spain provided acute and convalescent COVID-19 samples. T cells, B-cell-depleted T cells, or PBMCs supplied cDNA or gDNA.

The ends were cut back, 6 bases at V and 4 bases at J, with 15 bases in the middle. This CDR3 comprises 14 residues. Germline CDR1 reads KGHSH; CDR2 reads LQKENI. Per the original methods: Reference gene primer amplification gave nucleated cell count estimates. Using immunoSEQ multiplex PCR, the repertoire was profiled, and TCRdb retains in-frame clones only, with some absent. The V and J calls and clone size are taken from that table; D and trimming were inferred from the DNA. This sample carries about 70,000 clones, 79% of them seen once, and the ten largest clones take roughly 6.5%. Sequenced input: peripheral blood. The source is a woman aged 55-70 years with acute or convalescent COVID-19. The rearrangement joins TRBV18 to TRBJ1-2; perhaps TRBD1 as D (5 bases). The chain's CDR3 is CASSPGGGVYGYTF. The DNA of the CDR3 is TGTGCCAGCTCCCCCGGTGGAGGGGTCTATGGCTACACCTTC.